This paragraph reports one T cell receptor beta chain. Donors had no recently reported acute infections or vaccinations and were HIV-negative. The donors were all Caucasian adults (living in Nashville, Tennessee). V lost 4 bases and J lost 2, with 15 bases in between. Per germline, CDR1 SGHRS and CDR2 YFSETQ. This CDR3 has 15 residues. Repertoires were generated with immunoSEQ multiplex PCR, while TCRdb's copy carries only in-frame clones and drops some. The table lists some 2,000,000 clones, approximately 96% of them singletons. The sample belongs to a study of shared clonotypes between healthy human individuals.

This clonotype was obtained from a man between 18 and 35 years old in good health. The gene calls are TRBV5-1 and TRBJ2-5, with TRBD1 as a possible D gene (6 bases). Source material: naive CD4+ T cells sorted from blood. The sample's subset: CD45RA+ positively selected. The CDR3 spells CASSPFPGVQETQYF. The CDR3 nucleotides read TGCGCCAGCAGCCCCTTCCCAGGGGTTCAAGAGACCCAGTACTTC.